This T cell receptor (beta chain) was captured in a study of beta chain features in type 1 diabetes. General study results and limits: TCRB CDR3 length was moderately but significantly reduced in all four CD4+ subsets of Type 1 diabetes patients.

Of note for this clone: The antigen is unknown.

Reverse transcription of all isolated RNA meant that expressed TCRB transcripts were sequenced. Clones were sequenced by immunoSEQ multiplex PCR, and TCRdb holds only the in-frame ones, with some missing. The profile shows hundreds of thousands of clones, over 10% of them singletons. Trimming removed 4 bases from V and 4 bases from J; junction bases left unmatched: 8. Per the germline V gene, CDR1 is SGHTS and CDR2 is YDEGEE. The CDR3 spans 15 residues. Specimen: naive CD4+ T cells from blood. The source of this sequence is a woman aged 18 to 35 with type 1 diabetes. The chain links TRBV5-8 to TRBJ2-1; 7 positions agree with TRBD2. The CDR3 nucleotides read TGTGCCAGCAGCAGTGACACCGGGGGGTACAATGAGCAGTTCTTC. Translation: CASSSDTGGYNEQFF.